The clone carrying this T cell receptor (beta chain) occurred many times. As yet, its antigen is unknown. The blood was taken when hyperthyroidism was first diagnosed, before any ophthalmopathy symptoms showed up. This sample holds PBMCs from 10 ml fresh peripheral blood. Germline-derived CDR1 and CDR2 are MNHNS and SASEGT. J was trimmed by 4 bases and V by 5 bases; bases with no gene match: 11. The CDR3 is made up of 16 amino acids. The data belong to a study of T cells in Graves' hyperthyroidism and ophthalmopathy. Broader study findings: In validation, the model predicted ophthalmopathy. These predictions came a median 6.5 months before onset.

TCR beta CDR3 regions were amplified from RNA. HTBI primers were employed in a first-round RT-PCR of the TCR CDR3. TCRdb passed the multiplex PCR reads through MiXCR, listing each CDR3 protein once. Of under 300,000 distinct CDR3 sequences listed, roughly 15% are singletons. This receptor was obtained from a woman between 45 and 65 years old with Graves' hyperthyroidism that later progressed to Graves' ophthalmopathy. This chain connects TRBV6-1 to TRBJ2-3; TRBD2 matches at 8 bases. The specimen was blood. CDR3 loop: CASSSSSGEGPDTQYF. CDR3 in DNA: TGTGCCAGCAGTTCGAGTAGCGGGGAGGGCCCAGATACGCAGTATTTT.